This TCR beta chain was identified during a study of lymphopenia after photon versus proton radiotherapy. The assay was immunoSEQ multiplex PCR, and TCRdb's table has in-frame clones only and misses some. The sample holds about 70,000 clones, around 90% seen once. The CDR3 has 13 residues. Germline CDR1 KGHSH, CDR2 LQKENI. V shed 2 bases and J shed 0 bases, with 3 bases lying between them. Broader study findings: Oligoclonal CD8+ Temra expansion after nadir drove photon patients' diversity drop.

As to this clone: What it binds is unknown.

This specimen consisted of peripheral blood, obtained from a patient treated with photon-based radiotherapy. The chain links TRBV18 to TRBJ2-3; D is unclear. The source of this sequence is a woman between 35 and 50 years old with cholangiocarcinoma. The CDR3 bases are TGTGCCAGCTCACCAGCCAGCACAGATACGCAGTATTTT. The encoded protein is CASSPASTDTQYF.